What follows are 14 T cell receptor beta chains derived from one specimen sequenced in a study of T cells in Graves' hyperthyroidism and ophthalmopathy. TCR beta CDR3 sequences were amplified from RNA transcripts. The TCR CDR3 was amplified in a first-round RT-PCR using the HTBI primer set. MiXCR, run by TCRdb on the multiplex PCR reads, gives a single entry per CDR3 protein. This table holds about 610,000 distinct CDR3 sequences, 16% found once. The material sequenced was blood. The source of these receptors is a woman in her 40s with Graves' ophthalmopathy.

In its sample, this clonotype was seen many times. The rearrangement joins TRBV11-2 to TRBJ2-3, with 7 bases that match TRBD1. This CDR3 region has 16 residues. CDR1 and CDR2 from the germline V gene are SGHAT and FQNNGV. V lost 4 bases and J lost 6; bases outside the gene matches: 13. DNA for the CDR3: TGTGCCAGCAGCTCCAATAAAGGGGGCCTTGGGGATACGCAGTATTTT. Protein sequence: CASSSNKGGLGDTQYF.

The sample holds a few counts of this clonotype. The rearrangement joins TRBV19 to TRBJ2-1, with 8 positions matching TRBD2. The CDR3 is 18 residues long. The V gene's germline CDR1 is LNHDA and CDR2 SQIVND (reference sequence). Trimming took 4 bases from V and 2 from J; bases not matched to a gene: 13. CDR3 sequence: CASSRARGAGVTYNEQFF. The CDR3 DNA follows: TGTGCCAGTAGTAGGGCCCGTGGAGCGGGGGTTACCTACAATGAGCAGTTCTTC.

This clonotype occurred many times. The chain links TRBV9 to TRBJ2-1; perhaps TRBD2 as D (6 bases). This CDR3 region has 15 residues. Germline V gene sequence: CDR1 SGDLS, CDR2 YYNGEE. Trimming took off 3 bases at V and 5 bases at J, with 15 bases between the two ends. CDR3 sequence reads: CASSAEGGANNEQFF. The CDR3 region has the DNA TGTGCCAGCAGCGCCGAAGGAGGGGCAAACAATGAGCAGTTCTTC. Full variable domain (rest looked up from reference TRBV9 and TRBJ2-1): DSGVTQTPKHLITATGQRVTLRCSPRSGDLSVYWYQQSLDQGLQFLIQYYNGEERAKGNILERFSAQQFPDLHSELNLSSLELGDSALYFCASSAEGGANNEQFFGPGTRLTVL.

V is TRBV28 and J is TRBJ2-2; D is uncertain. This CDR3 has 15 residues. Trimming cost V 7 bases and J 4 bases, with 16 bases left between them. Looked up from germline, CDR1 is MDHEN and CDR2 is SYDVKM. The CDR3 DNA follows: TGTGCCAGCAAATCCTCCAGTCACAGCACCGGGGAGCTGTTTTTT. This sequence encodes CASKSSSHSTGELFF. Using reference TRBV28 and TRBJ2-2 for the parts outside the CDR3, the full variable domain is DVKVTQSSRYLVKRTGEKVFLECVQDMDHENMFWYRQDPGLGLRLIYFSYDVKMKEKGDIPEGYSVSREKKERFSLILESASTNQTSMYLCASKSSSHSTGELFFGEGSRLTVL.

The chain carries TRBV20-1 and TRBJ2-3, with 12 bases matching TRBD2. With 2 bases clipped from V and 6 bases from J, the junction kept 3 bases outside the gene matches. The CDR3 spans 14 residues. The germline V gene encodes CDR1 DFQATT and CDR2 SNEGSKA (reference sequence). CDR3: CSARPSGRADTQYF. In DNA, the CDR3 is TGCAGTGCTAGACCTAGCGGGAGGGCGGATACGCAGTATTTT.

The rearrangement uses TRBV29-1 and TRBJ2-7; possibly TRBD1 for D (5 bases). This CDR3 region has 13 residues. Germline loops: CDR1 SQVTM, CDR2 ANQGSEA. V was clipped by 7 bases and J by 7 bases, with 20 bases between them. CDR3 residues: CSGGMSQGGEQYF. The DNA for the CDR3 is TGCAGCGGCGGAATGTCCCAGGGTGGTGAGCAGTACTTC.

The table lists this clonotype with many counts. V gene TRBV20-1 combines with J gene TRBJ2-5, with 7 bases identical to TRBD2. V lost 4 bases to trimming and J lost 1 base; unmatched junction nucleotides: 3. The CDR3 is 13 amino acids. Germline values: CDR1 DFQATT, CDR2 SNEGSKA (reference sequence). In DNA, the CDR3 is TGCAGTGCTAACGGGGGGACCCAAGAGACCCAGTACTTC. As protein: CSANGGTQETQYF.

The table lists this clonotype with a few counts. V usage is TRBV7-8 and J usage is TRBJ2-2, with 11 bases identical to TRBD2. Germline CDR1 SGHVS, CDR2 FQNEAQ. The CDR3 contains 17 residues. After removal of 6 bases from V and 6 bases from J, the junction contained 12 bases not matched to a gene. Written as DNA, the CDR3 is TGTGCCAGCAGGACTAGCGGGGCCCCAAGTGTATCCGGGGAGCTGTTTTTT. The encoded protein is CASRTSGAPSVSGELFF.

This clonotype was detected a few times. CDR3 protein: CASSLAGGGGSLAKNIQYF. For the CDR3, the DNA is TGTGCCAGCAGCTTAGCGGGGGGGGGCGGTTCCTTAGCCAAAAACATTCAGTACTTC. J is TRBJ2-4 and V is TRBV3-1, with 11 bases that match TRBD2. Germline CDR1 and CDR2: LGHDT and YNNKEL (reference sequence). This CDR3 comprises 19 residues. V dropped 5 bases and J dropped 0; count of bases not matched to a gene: 12.

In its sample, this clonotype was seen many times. The CDR3 DNA sequence: TGTGCCAGCAGCCCGGACAGCCCCTATGGCTACACCTTC. Translating it yields CASSPDSPYGYTF. V and J are TRBV11-2 and TRBJ1-2; possible D gene TRBD1, 6 bases. Trimming cost V 5 bases and J 4 bases, with 11 bases left between them. CDR3 length equals 13 residues. CDR1 is SGHAT and CDR2 is FQNNGV in the germline V gene.

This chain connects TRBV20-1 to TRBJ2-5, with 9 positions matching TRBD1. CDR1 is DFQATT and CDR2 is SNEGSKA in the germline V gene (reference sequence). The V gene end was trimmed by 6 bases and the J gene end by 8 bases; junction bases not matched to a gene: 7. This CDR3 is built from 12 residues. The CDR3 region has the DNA TGCAGTGCCATCGACAGGGGGGAAACCCAGTACTTC. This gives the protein CSAIDRGETQYF.

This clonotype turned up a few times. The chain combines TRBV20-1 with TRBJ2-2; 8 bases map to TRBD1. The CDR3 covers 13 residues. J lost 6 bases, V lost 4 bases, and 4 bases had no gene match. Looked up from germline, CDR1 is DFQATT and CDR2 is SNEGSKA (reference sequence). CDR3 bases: TGCAGTGCTACGGACAGGGAAGCCGGGGAGCTGTTTTTT. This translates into CSATDREAGELFF.

The CDR3 loop is CAWSAHQDEQFF. CDR3 sequence (DNA): TGTGCCTGGAGTGCGCACCAGGATGAGCAGTTCTTC. The V and J genes are TRBV30 and TRBJ2-1; D is unclear. Germline CDR1 and CDR2: GTSNPN and SVGIG (reference sequence). V was clipped by 1 base and J by 8 bases, with 9 bases between them. The CDR3 extends over 12 amino acids. Based on the CDR3 plus reference TRBV30 and TRBJ2-1, the full variable domain is SQTIHQWPATLVQPVGSPLSLECTVEGTSNPNLYWYRQAAGRGLQLLFYSVGIGQISSEVPQNLSASRPQDRQFILSSKKLLLSDSGFYLCAWSAHQDEQFFGPGTRLTVL.

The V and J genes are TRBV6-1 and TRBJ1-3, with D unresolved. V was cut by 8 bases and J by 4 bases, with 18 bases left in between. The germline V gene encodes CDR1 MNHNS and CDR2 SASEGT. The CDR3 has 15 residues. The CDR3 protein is CASWDFRATGNTIYF. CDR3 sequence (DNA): TGTGCCAGCTGGGATTTCCGAGCGACCGGAAACACCATATATTTT.